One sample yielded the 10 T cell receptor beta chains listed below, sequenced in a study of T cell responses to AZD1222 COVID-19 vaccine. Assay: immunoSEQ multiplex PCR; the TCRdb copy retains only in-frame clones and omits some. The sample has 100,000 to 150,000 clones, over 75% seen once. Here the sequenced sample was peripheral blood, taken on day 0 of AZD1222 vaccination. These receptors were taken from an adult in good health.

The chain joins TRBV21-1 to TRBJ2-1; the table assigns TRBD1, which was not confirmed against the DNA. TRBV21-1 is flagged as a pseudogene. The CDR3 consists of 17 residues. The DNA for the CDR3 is TGTGCCAGCAGCAAAGGGCGAGGGACAGGGGGCATTAATGAGCAGTTCTTC. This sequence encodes CASSKGRGTGGINEQFF.

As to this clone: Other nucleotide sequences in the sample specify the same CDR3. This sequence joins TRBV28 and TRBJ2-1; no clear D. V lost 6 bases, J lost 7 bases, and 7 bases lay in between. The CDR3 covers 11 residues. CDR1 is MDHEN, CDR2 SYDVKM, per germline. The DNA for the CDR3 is TGTGCCAGCAGCCCCCTTAATGAGCAGTTCTTC. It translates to CASSPLNEQFF. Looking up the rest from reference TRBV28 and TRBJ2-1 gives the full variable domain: DVKVTQSSRYLVKRTGEKVFLECVQDMDHENMFWYRQDPGLGLRLIYFSYDVKMKEKGDIPEGYSVSREKKERFSLILESASTNQTSMYLCASSPLNEQFFGPGTRLTVL.

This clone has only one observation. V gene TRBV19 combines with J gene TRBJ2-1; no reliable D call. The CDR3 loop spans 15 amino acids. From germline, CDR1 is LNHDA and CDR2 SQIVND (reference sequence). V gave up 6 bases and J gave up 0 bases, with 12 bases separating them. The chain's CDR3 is CASSDPPYSYNEQFF. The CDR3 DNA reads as TGTGCCAGTAGCGACCCCCCGTACTCCTACAATGAGCAGTTCTTC.

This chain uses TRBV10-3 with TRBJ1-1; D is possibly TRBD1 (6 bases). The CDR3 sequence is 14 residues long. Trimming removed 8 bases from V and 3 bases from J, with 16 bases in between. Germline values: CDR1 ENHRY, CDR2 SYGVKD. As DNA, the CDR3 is TGTGCCATCGGAGCCAAGGGGGGGGACACTGAAGCTTTCTTT. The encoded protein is CAIGAKGGDTEAFF.

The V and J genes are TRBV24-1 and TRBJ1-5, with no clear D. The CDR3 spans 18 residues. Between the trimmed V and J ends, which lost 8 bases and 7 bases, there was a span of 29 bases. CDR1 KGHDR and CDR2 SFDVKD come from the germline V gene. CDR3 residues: CATNGTQTGQTCEQPQHF. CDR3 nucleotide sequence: TGTGCCACCAATGGAACCCAGACTGGGCAGACCTGTGAACAGCCCCAGCATTTT.

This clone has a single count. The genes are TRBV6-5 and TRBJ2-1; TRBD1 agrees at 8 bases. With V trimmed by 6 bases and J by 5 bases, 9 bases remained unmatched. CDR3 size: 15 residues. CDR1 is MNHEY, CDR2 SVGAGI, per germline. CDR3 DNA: TGTGCCAGCAGCCGAGGACAGGGCTGGGACAATGAGCAGTTCTTC. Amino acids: CASSRGQGWDNEQFF.

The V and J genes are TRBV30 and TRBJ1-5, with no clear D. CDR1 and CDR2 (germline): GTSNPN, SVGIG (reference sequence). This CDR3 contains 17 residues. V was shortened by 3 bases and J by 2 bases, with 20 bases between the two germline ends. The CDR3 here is CAWSRFKPTVGNQPQHF. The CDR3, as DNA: TGTGCCTGGAGCAGATTCAAACCTACGGTGGGCAATCAGCCCCAGCATTTT.

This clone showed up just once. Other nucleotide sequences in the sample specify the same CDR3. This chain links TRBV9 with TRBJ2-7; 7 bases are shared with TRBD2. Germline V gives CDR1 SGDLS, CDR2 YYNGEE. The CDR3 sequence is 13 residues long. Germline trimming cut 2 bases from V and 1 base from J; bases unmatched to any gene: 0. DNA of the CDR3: TGTGCCAGCAGCGTCGGGGGGTCCTACGAGCAGTACTTC. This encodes CASSVGGSYEQYF.

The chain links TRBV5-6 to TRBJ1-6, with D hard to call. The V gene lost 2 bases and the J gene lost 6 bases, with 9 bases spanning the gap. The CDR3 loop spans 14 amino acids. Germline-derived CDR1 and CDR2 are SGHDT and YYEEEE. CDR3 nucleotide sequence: TGTGCCAGCAGCTTCACCGGCTCTAATTCACCCCTCCACTTT. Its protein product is CASSFTGSNSPLHF.

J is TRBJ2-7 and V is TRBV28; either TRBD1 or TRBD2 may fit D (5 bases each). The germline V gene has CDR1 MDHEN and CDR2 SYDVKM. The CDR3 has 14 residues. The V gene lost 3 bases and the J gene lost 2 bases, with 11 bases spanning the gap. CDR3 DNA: TGTGCCAGCAGTTTTTGGCAGGGAGCCTACGAGCAGTACTTC. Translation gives CASSFWQGAYEQYF. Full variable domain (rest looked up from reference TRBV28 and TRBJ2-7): DVKVTQSSRYLVKRTGEKVFLECVQDMDHENMFWYRQDPGLGLRLIYFSYDVKMKEKGDIPEGYSVSREKKERFSLILESASTNQTSMYLCASSFWQGAYEQYFGPGTRLTVT.